This entry describes one T cell receptor (beta chain). This sample is part of a study of OX40 agonist ivuxolimab in advanced cancers. Study-level information: Three patients responded partially, comprising one with hepatocellular carcinoma and two with cutaneous melanoma.

At baseline, cycle 4 day 1, and cycle 7 day 1, blood was sampled. The data were produced by immunoSEQ multiplex PCR, yet TCRdb's version contains in-frame clones alone and is incomplete. Of 60,000 to 75,000 clones in the sample, less than 95% were seen once. Germline V gene data show CDR1 as MNHEY and CDR2 as SMNVEV (reference sequence). This CDR3 has 13 residues. Trimming left V 1 base short and J 6 bases short, with 10 bases between. V is TRBV27 and J is TRBJ2-7, with a tentative D call TRBD2 (6 bases). The receptor was derived from an adult with an advanced solid tumor such as melanoma, head and neck, liver or kidney cancer. This specimen consisted of CD4+ or CD8+ T cells sorted from blood, obtained in a trial of the OX40 agonist ivuxolimab. CDR3 nucleotide sequence: TGTGCCAGCAGTTTATGGGGGGAAGGCGAGCAGTACTTC. Its translation: CASSLWGEGEQYF.